The clone carrying this TCR beta chain was counted a few times. As yet, its antigen is unknown. One entry per CDR3 protein, called by TCRdb with MiXCR from the 5' RACE reads. The data contain hundreds of thousands of distinct CDR3 sequences, roughly 17% of them seen just once; the ten biggest clones take up more than 20%. V was cut by 0 bases and J by 5 bases, with 13 bases left in between. The CDR3 runs 15 residues. Germline V gene lookup returns CDR1 MNHEY and CDR2 SVGAGI. This entry belongs to a study of T-cell memory formation after mild COVID-19. Study as a whole: Clustering of TCRs was largely donor specific.

Notes on the study in general: Some SARS-CoV-2-responding clones were already detected in memory before infection.

The chain uses TRBV6-5 and TRBJ1-1, with a tentative D call TRBD1 (5 bases). The sequenced sample was PBMCs or a T cell subset sorted from them (not recorded which). This receptor was identified in a man aged 18 to 35 who had mild COVID-19 (a few samples of this study predate the infection). Cell type and time point are not known. As DNA, the CDR3 is TGTGCCAGCAGTTACTCGAAGAGGGGAAGTACTGAAGCTTTCTTT. This encodes CASSYSKRGSTEAFF.